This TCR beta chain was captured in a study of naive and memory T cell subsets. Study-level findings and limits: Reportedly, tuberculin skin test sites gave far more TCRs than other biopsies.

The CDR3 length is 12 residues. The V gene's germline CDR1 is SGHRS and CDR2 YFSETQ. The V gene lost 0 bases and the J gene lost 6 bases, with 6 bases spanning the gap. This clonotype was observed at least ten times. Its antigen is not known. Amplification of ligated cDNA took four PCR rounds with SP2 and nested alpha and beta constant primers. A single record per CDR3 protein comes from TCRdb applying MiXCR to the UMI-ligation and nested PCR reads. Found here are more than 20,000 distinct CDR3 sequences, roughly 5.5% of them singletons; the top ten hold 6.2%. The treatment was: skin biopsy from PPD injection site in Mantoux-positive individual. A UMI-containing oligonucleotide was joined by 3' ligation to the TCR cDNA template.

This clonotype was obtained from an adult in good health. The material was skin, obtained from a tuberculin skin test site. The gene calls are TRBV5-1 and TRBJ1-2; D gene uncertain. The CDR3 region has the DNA TGCGCCAGCAGCTTGGATGGCCATGGCTACACCTTC. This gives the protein CASSLDGHGYTF.